Listed here is a single TCR beta chain. Other DNA sequences within the sample encode an identical CDR3. The table came from immunoSEQ multiplex PCR; TCRdb's copy has only in-frame clones and leaves some out. The sample lists 180,000 or so clones, around nine tenths occurring once. V was shortened by 4 bases and J by 3 bases, with 5 bases between the two germline ends. Germline values: CDR1 SGHRS, CDR2 YFSETQ. The CDR3 extends over 11 amino acids. The data derive from a study of T cell responses to AZD1222 COVID-19 vaccine. Sequencing used peripheral blood, obtained 28 days after the second AZD1222 dose. This clonotype was sampled from an adult who received the AZD1222 COVID-19 vaccine. This chain joins TRBV5-1 and TRBJ2-7, with unresolved D. The CDR3 region has the DNA TGCGCCAGCAGCCTCGACTACGAGCAGTACTTC. It yields the protein CASSLDYEQYF.